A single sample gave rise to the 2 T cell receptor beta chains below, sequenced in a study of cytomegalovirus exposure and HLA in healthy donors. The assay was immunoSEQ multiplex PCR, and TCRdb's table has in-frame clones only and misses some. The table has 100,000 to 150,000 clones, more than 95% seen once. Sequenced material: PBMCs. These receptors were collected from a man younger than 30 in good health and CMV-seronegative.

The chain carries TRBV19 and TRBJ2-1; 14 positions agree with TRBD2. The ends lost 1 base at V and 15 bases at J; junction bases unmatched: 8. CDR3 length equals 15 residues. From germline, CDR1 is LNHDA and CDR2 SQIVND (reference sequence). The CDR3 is CASSIAPGLAGGAFF. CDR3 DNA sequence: TGTGCCAGTAGTATAGCTCCCGGACTAGCGGGAGGTGCGTTCTTC.

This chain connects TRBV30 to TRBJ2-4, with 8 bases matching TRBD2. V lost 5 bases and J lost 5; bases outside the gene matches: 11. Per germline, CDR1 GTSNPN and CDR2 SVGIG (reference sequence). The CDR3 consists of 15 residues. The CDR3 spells CAWGLGGGVQNIQYF. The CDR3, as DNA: TGTGCCTGGGGCCTCGGGGGGGGAGTTCAAAACATTCAGTACTTC.